The entry below gives a single T cell receptor (beta chain) sequence along with its context. The sample is drawn from a study of T-cell reconstitution after alpha-beta-depleted transplantation in children. Unique molecular identifiers were incorporated when the TCRbeta library was constructed. TCRdb reprocessed the PCR reads with MiXCR, giving one entry per CDR3 protein. The sample includes roughly 570,000 distinct CDR3 sequences, over 25% of them seen just once. CDR3 length equals 13 residues. Germline CDR1 is DFQATT and CDR2 is SNEGSKA (reference sequence). V lost 8 bases to trimming and J lost 5 bases; unmatched junction nucleotides: 6.

The chain recombines TRBV20-1 with TRBJ2-1; 10 bases agree with TRBD1. This sequence was found in a boy younger than two with Wiskott-Aldrich syndrome, due to receive a stem cell transplant. Sequencing was performed on PBMCs, taken before TCRalphabeta/CD19-depleted stem cell transplant. In DNA, the CDR3 is TGCAGTATCGACAGGGGGCCTAACAATGAGCAGTTCTTC. It is translated as CSIDRGPNNEQFF.